This passage covers 32 T cell receptor beta chains from one sample sequenced in a study of T cell responses to AZD1222 COVID-19 vaccine. Assay: immunoSEQ multiplex PCR; the TCRdb copy retains only in-frame clones and omits some. The sample consists of more than 120,000 clones, about 92% of them appearing once. The sample consisted of peripheral blood, taken on day 0 of AZD1222 vaccination. These receptors originate from an adult in good health.

The rearrangement links TRBV7-2 to TRBJ1-5, with TRBD1 as a possible D gene (5 bases). Germline V lookup: CDR1 SGHTA, CDR2 FQGNSA. The CDR3 loop spans 13 amino acids. V gave up 4 bases and J gave up 5 bases, with 9 bases separating them. This CDR3 is CASSSQEHQPQHF. The CDR3 DNA sequence: TGTGCCAGCAGCTCACAGGAGCATCAGCCCCAGCATTTT.

The genes are TRBV9 and TRBJ2-3, with TRBD2 identical over 7 bases. The V and J ends lost 0 bases and 1 base, in that order; junction bases with no gene match: 5. Germline CDR1 reads SGDLS; CDR2 reads YYNGEE. The CDR3 is 16 residues long. Here the CDR3 reads CASSVVSGVGTDTQYF. CDR3 DNA sequence: TGTGCCAGCAGCGTAGTAAGCGGGGTGGGCACAGATACGCAGTATTTT.

The chain is built from TRBV11-2 and TRBJ2-7, with 10 bases that match TRBD2. Trimming took 5 bases from V and 1 from J; bases not matched to a gene: 5. CDR3 length: 15 amino acids. Germline values: CDR1 SGHAT, CDR2 FQNNGV. Here the CDR3 DNA reads TGTGCCAGCAGCCCTAGGACTAGCGGATCCTACGAGCAGTACTTC. Translating gives CASSPRTSGSYEQYF.

The chain combines TRBV5-4 with TRBJ2-7; 10 positions match TRBD1. The CDR3 totals 14 residues. In germline, CDR1 is SGHNT, CDR2 YYREEE (reference sequence). The V and J ends lost 4 bases and 2 bases, in that order; junction bases with no gene match: 3. CDR3 DNA: TGTGCCAGCAGCCCCGGGACAGGGGCCTACGAGCAGTACTTC. Amino acid sequence: CASSPGTGAYEQYF.

This sequence joins TRBV12-5 and TRBJ1-1; no reliable D call. The ends were cut back, 1 base at V and 0 bases at J, with 3 bases in the middle. CDR3 length: 13 amino acids. Germline CDR1 LGHNT, CDR2 FRNRAP. CDR3 sequence reads: CASGLGLNTEAFF. For the CDR3, the DNA is TGTGCTAGTGGTTTGGGGCTGAACACTGAAGCTTTCTTT.

As to this clone: This sample also contains other DNA sequences that code for the same CDR3. The chain has TRBV30 and TRBJ1-2; no clear D gene. With 0 bases removed from V and 4 bases from J, the gap between germline ends came to 9 bases. There are 13 residues in the CDR3. CDR1 and CDR2 from the germline V gene are GTSNPN and SVGIG (reference sequence). The CDR3 nucleotides read TGTGCCTGGAGTGTACAAGGTCCCTATGGCTACACCTTC. Translated, it gives CAWSVQGPYGYTF.

The rearrangement joins TRBV18 to TRBJ1-1, with D perhaps TRBD1 (6 bases). The CDR3 is 13 residues long. V lost 3 bases and J 7 bases, leaving 12 bases between the germline ends. Germline CDR1 reads KGHSH; CDR2 reads LQKENI. CDR3 amino acids: CASSPDSVYEAFF. The CDR3 nucleotides are TGTGCCAGCTCACCGGACAGCGTTTATGAAGCTTTCTTT.

The V gene is TRBV3-1 (or the pseudogene TRBV3-2), the J gene TRBJ1-2; the D is unclear. Germline loops: CDR1 LGHDT, CDR2 YNNKEL (reference sequence). The CDR3 is 13 amino acids. Trimming pared 1 base from V and 5 bases from J, leaving 8 bases between. This CDR3 is CASSQAGFYGYTF. In nucleotides, the CDR3 is TGTGCCAGCAGCCAAGCGGGGTTTTATGGCTACACCTTC.

V gene TRBV11-3 combines with J gene TRBJ1-1, with D hard to call. Trimming stripped 5 bases from V and 4 bases from J, with 11 bases between. Germline CDR1 and CDR2: SGHNT and YENEEA. The length of the CDR3 is 13 residues. The DNA for the CDR3 is TGTGCCAGCAGCCTTTACCCAGGCACTGAAGCTTTCTTT. Its protein product is CASSLYPGTEAFF.

V is TRBV25-1 and J is TRBJ2-7, with a possible D match to TRBD1 (6 bases). CDR1 is MGHDK, CDR2 SYGVNS, per germline. The V gene lost 1 base and the J gene lost 5 bases, with 15 bases spanning the gap. The CDR3 sequence is 15 residues long. For the CDR3, the DNA is TGTGCCAGCAGTGAATCGCGACAGGTTGAGGACGAGCAGTACTTC. This sequence encodes CASSESRQVEDEQYF.

This clone has more than one count but fewer than ten. This chain joins TRBV5-4 and TRBJ2-2; possibly TRBD1 or TRBD2 for D (5 bases each). Trimming removed 4 bases from V and 1 base from J, with 11 bases in between. The CDR3 covers 15 residues. The V gene's germline CDR1 is SGHNT and CDR2 YYREEE (reference sequence). CDR3 sequence reads: CASSVRGRNTGELFF. The CDR3 coding sequence is TGTGCCAGCAGCGTTCGGGGACGGAACACCGGGGAGCTGTTTTTT.

CDR3 nucleotides: TGTGCCAGCAGCCAAGATCCAGGGACTCGATACTACAATGAGCAGTTCTTC. Encoded protein: CASSQDPGTRYYNEQFF. This chain connects TRBV3-1 (or the pseudogene TRBV3-2) to TRBJ2-1; TRBD2 is a possible D gene (6 bases). Trimming pared 0 bases from V and 3 bases from J, leaving 15 bases between. Germline V gives CDR1 LGHDT, CDR2 YNNKEL (reference sequence). The CDR3 runs 17 residues.

This sequence joins TRBV7-2 and TRBJ2-7; 7 bases agree with TRBD2. Per germline, CDR1 SGHTA and CDR2 FQGNSA. V lost 6 bases and J lost 10; bases outside the gene matches: 9. This CDR3 contains 12 residues. The CDR3 here is CASSTGTNGQYF. CDR3 DNA sequence: TGTGCCAGCAGTACTGGGACTAACGGACAGTACTTC.

The chain joins TRBV18 to TRBJ2-7, with D unclear. Trimming pared 6 bases from V and 4 bases from J, leaving 19 bases between. CDR3 length: 15 amino acids. The germline CDR1 and CDR2 sequences are KGHSH and LQKENI. Written as DNA, the CDR3 is TGTGCCAGCTCCGTCCAGATGGGGTCCCGTTACGAGCAGTACTTC. Translating gives CASSVQMGSRYEQYF.

This chain uses TRBV24-1 with TRBJ2-3; D is undetermined. Trimming pared 6 bases from V and 6 bases from J, leaving 6 bases between. Germline loops: CDR1 KGHDR, CDR2 SFDVKD. This CDR3 spans 11 amino acids. The CDR3 region has the DNA TGTGCCACCAGTAGTGGGGATACGCAGTATTTT. Amino acid sequence: CATSSGDTQYF.

The CDR3 loop reads CAWSVPWGSGNTIYF. CDR3 bases: TGTGCCTGGAGTGTTCCTTGGGGCTCTGGAAACACCATATATTTT. The chain uses TRBV30 and TRBJ1-3; D gene ambiguous. The CDR3 consists of 15 residues. V dropped 0 bases and J dropped 0 bases, with 9 bases sitting between them. The germline V gene has CDR1 GTSNPN and CDR2 SVGIG (reference sequence). Using reference TRBV30 and TRBJ1-3 for the parts outside the CDR3, the full variable domain is SQTIHQWPATLVQPVGSPLSLECTVEGTSNPNLYWYRQAAGRGLQLLFYSVGIGQISSEVPQNLSASRPQDRQFILSSKKLLLSDSGFYLCAWSVPWGSGNTIYFGEGSWLTVV.

This chain uses TRBV7-2 with TRBJ2-1, with D possibly TRBD2 on 7 matching bases. CDR1 SGHTA and CDR2 FQGNSA come from the germline V gene. V lost 2 bases, J lost 4 bases, and 18 bases lay in between. The CDR3 runs to 17 residues. CDR3 bases: TGTGCCAGCAGCTTATGGAGGGGGGGCGGAGGGTACAATGAGCAGTTCTTC. Its protein product is CASSLWRGGGGYNEQFF.

V is TRBV7-9 and J is TRBJ2-7; no definite D call. The germline CDR1 and CDR2 sequences are SEHNR and FQNEAQ (reference sequence). This CDR3 contains 15 residues. With 1 base removed from V and 3 bases from J, the gap between germline ends came to 13 bases. CDR3 protein: CASSLEQSKNYEQYF. DNA for the CDR3: TGTGCCAGCAGCTTAGAACAGTCAAAAAACTACGAGCAGTACTTC.

The rearrangement uses TRBV27 and TRBJ2-7; possibly TRBD1 for D (5 bases). This CDR3 is 16 amino acids long. The ends were cut back, 3 bases at V and 3 bases at J, with 18 bases in the middle. Germline CDR1 MNHEY, CDR2 SMNVEV (reference sequence). The CDR3 DNA reads as TGTGCCAGCAGTTTTAGGACAAACGACAGACACTACGAGCAGTACTTC. Translating gives CASSFRTNDRHYEQYF.

The J gene is TRBJ1-5, the V gene TRBV19; D uncertain. The CDR3 has 13 residues. Trimming removed 3 bases at V and 5 bases at J, with 8 bases between. Germline V gene data show CDR1 as LNHDA and CDR2 as SQIVND (reference sequence). CDR3 region: CASSIGGDQPQHF. CDR3 nucleotides: TGTGCCAGTAGTATCGGCGGTGATCAGCCCCAGCATTTT. The full variable domain, completed using reference TRBV19 and TRBJ1-5, is DGGITQSPKYLFRKEGQNVTLSCEQNLNHDAMYWYRQDPGQGLRLIYYSQIVNDFQKGDIAEGYSVSREKKESFPLTVTSAQKNPTAFYLCASSIGGDQPQHFGDGTRLSIL.

The chain has TRBV27 and TRBJ1-3, with D maybe TRBD1 (5 bases). The CDR3 covers 15 residues. The ends were cut back, 3 bases at V and 1 base at J, with 10 bases in the middle. The germline CDR1 and CDR2 sequences are MNHEY and SMNVEV (reference sequence). This CDR3 reads CASSFSGGSGNTIYF. CDR3 nucleotide sequence: TGTGCCAGCAGTTTCTCGGGGGGTTCTGGAAACACCATATATTTT.

The chain is built from TRBV3-1 (or the pseudogene TRBV3-2) and TRBJ1-3, with D unclear. Germline V lookup: CDR1 LGHDT, CDR2 YNNKEL (reference sequence). The CDR3 spans 14 residues. V lost 2 bases and J lost 5, with 10 bases in between. The CDR3 DNA is TGTGCCAGCAGCCAATCCAAAGTGCGAAACACCATATATTTT. Translation gives CASSQSKVRNTIYF.

The chain is built from TRBV19 and TRBJ2-1; 7 nucleotides line up with TRBD2. The CDR3 has 13 amino acids. CDR1 and CDR2 (germline): LNHDA, SQIVND (reference sequence). V trimming: 3 bases; J trimming: 8 bases; junction bases outside the gene matches: 4. The CDR3 DNA follows: TGTGCCAGTAGTATTTGGGGAGGGGATGAGCAGTTCTTC. Its protein is CASSIWGGDEQFF.

The V gene is TRBV18, the J gene TRBJ1-5, with D hard to call. Germline CDR1 is KGHSH and CDR2 is LQKENI. This CDR3 is 13 amino acids long. Trimming took 1 base from V and 5 from J, leaving 6 bases between them. The CDR3 DNA sequence: TGTGCCAGCTCACCACGAGGAGATCAGCCCCAGCATTTT. It translates to CASSPRGDQPQHF.

This chain connects TRBV7-2 to TRBJ2-3; 7 bases are a match to TRBD2. CDR1 SGHTA and CDR2 FQGNSA come from the germline V gene. The CDR3 is 18 amino acids. Trimming removed 5 bases from V and 2 bases from J; junction bases left unmatched: 16. As DNA, the CDR3 is TGTGCCAGCAGCCATCACGGGGCGGGGCGGGGGAACACAGATACGCAGTATTTT. This sequence encodes CASSHHGAGRGNTDTQYF.

This clone was seen only once. This chain uses TRBV6-5 with TRBJ1-1, with TRBD1 as a possible D gene (6 bases). V was pared by 6 bases and J by 5 bases, with 19 bases between. The CDR3 is made up of 15 amino acids. Germline V gene data show CDR1 as MNHEY and CDR2 as SVGAGI. DNA for the CDR3: TGTGCCAGCAGGACAAGGGGGGGTACGGGGACTGAAGCTTTCTTT. As protein: CASRTRGGTGTEAFF.

V usage is TRBV5-1 and J usage is TRBJ2-1; 8 bases are a match to TRBD2. Germline V gene data show CDR1 as SGHRS and CDR2 as YFSETQ. This CDR3 region has 15 residues. V gave up 4 bases and J gave up 4 bases; unmatched junction bases: 7. The CDR3 DNA reads as TGCGCCAGCAGCCCAAGGACTAGCTGGTACAATGAGCAGTTCTTC. Protein: CASSPRTSWYNEQFF.

The chain is built from TRBV18 and TRBJ1-1; the D is unclear. The V gene's germline CDR1 is KGHSH and CDR2 LQKENI. The V end lost 2 bases, the J end lost 7 bases, and 20 bases lay between the germline ends. There are 16 residues in the CDR3. The CDR3 here is CASSPLGIPANHEAFF. The CDR3 DNA reads as TGTGCCAGCTCACCATTAGGGATACCAGCAAATCATGAAGCTTTCTTT.

This sequence joins TRBV4-1 and TRBJ2-7; 10 bases are shared with TRBD2. This CDR3 is 14 amino acids long. Germline V gene data show CDR1 as MGHRA and CDR2 as YSYEKL. The J segment lost 6 bases and the V segment lost 1 base, leaving 3 bases of the junction unmatched. The CDR3 DNA reads as TGCGCCAGCAGCCAAGCAGCGGGAGGGCGCGAGCAGTACTTC. It translates to CASSQAAGGREQYF.

The chain carries TRBV12-3 or TRBV12-4 and TRBJ1-4; possibly TRBD1 for D (5 bases). This CDR3 has 13 residues. The V and J ends lost 3 bases and 11 bases respectively, with 13 bases between them. The CDR3 loop is CASSFGSGTKLFF. The CDR3 DNA reads as TGTGCCAGCAGTTTTGGGTCAGGGACGAAACTGTTTTTT.

Details on this clone: The sample has other DNA sequences that encode this CDR3 too. The gene calls are TRBV6-5 and TRBJ2-1; tentative D call: TRBD2 (5 bases). Germline CDR1 reads MNHEY; CDR2 reads SVGAGI. Between the trimmed V and J ends, which lost 2 bases and 1 base, there was a span of 12 bases. This CDR3 has 16 residues. The CDR3 region is CASSYASGGSYNEQFF. CDR3 coding DNA: TGTGCCAGCAGTTACGCCTCTGGCGGGTCCTACAATGAGCAGTTCTTC.

The genes are TRBV6-4 and TRBJ1-1, with D hard to call. Trimming left V 2 bases short and J 4 bases short, with 8 bases between. The germline CDR1 and CDR2 sequences are MRHNA and SNTAGT. There are 13 residues in the CDR3. The chain's CDR3 is CASSDRWGTEAFF. The CDR3 region has the DNA TGTGCCAGCAGTGACCGTTGGGGCACTGAAGCTTTCTTT.